A single sample gave rise to the 19 T cell receptor beta chains below, sequenced in a study of blood T cell repertoires in COVID-19. Here immunoSEQ multiplex PCR was the method, and the copy in TCRdb shows in-frame clones only, minus some. The sample consists of 150,000 to 200,000 clones, around 80% of them appearing once. Source material: peripheral blood. All receptors come from a woman of 80 years or more with acute or convalescent COVID-19.

The chain links TRBV7-2 to TRBJ2-7, with 10 nucleotides matching TRBD2. With 1 base clipped from V and 4 bases from J, the junction kept 4 bases outside the gene matches. This CDR3 spans 15 amino acids. Germline lookup yields CDR1 SGHTA and CDR2 FQGNSA. The CDR3 sequence is CASSLGTSGRYEQYF. In DNA, the CDR3 is TGTGCCAGCAGCTTAGGGACTAGCGGTCGATACGAGCAGTACTTC.

Many counts were recorded for this clone. The rearrangement uses TRBV7-8 and TRBJ1-5; D perhaps matches TRBD1 (5 bases). CDR3 size: 15 residues. In germline, CDR1 is SGHVS, CDR2 FQNEAQ. V dropped 5 bases and J dropped 1 base, with 12 bases sitting between them. The CDR3, as DNA: TGTGCCAGCAGCCCGGGCAGGGTAAGCAATCAGCCCCAGCATTTT. Its protein is CASSPGRVSNQPQHF. Full variable domain (outside the CDR3, taken from reference TRBV7-8 and TRBJ1-5): GAGVSQSPRYKVAKRGQDVALRCDPISGHVSLFWYQQALGQGPEFLTYFQNEAQLDKSGLPSDRFFAERPEGSVSTLKIQRTQQEDSAVYLCASSPGRVSNQPQHFGDGTRLSIL.

CDR3 amino acids: CASSLDRGRSPLHF. The CDR3 DNA reads TGCGCCAGCAGCTTGGACAGGGGTAGGTCACCCCTCCACTTT. The gene calls are TRBV5-1 and TRBJ1-6, with 7 bases aligning to TRBD1. CDR3 length: 14 amino acids. The junction had 4 bases not matched to a gene; V was cut back by 0 bases and J by 10 bases. In germline, CDR1 is SGHRS, CDR2 YFSETQ. Using reference TRBV5-1 and TRBJ1-6 for the parts outside the CDR3, the full variable domain is KAGVTQTPRYLIKTRGQQVTLSCSPISGHRSVSWYQQTPGQGLQFLFEYFSETQRNKGNFPGRFSGRQFSNSRSEMNVSTLELGDSALYLCASSLDRGRSPLHFGNGTRLTVT.

The rearrangement links TRBV7-9 to TRBJ1-5; possibly TRBD1 for D (5 bases). This CDR3 is 19 amino acids long. Trimming removed 1 base from V and 0 bases from J, with 19 bases in between. CDR1 and CDR2 (germline): SEHNR, FQNEAQ (reference sequence). The CDR3 reads CASSLDAGRGLFSNQPQHF. The CDR3, as DNA: TGTGCCAGCAGCTTAGACGCGGGGCGGGGGTTATTTAGCAATCAGCCCCAGCATTTT.

The chain joins TRBV12-5 to TRBJ2-7; 7 bases line up with TRBD2. V lost 0 bases, J lost 0 bases, and 5 bases stayed unmatched. Germline CDR1 LGHNT, CDR2 FRNRAP. The CDR3 extends over 16 amino acids. The CDR3 DNA is TGTGCTAGTGGTTTGGTTGTTGGCGGGGGCTCCTACGAGCAGTACTTC. Its protein product is CASGLVVGGGSYEQYF.

This sequence joins TRBV10-2 and TRBJ2-7; a possible D gene is TRBD1 (6 bases). Trimming cost V 1 base and J 3 bases, with 10 bases left between them. Looked up from germline, CDR1 is WSHSY and CDR2 is SAAADI. This CDR3 comprises 14 residues. In DNA, the CDR3 is TGCGCCAGCAGTGAGTTTGGACAGTACTACGAGCAGTACTTC. The encoded protein is CASSEFGQYYEQYF.

The chain has TRBV4-3 and TRBJ2-5, with D unresolved. CDR1 is LGHNA, CDR2 YSLEER, per germline. This CDR3 spans 15 amino acids. V was clipped by 4 bases and J by 2 bases, with 14 bases between them. CDR3 DNA: TGCGCCAGCAGCCGGCTGTTAGCTAGACAAGAGACCCAGTACTTC. Its translation is CASSRLLARQETQYF.

The chain combines TRBV13 with TRBJ1-3; unclear D gene. Trimming removed 0 bases at V and 3 bases at J, with 12 bases between. This CDR3 spans 16 amino acids. CDR1 is PRHDT, CDR2 FYEKMQ, per germline (reference sequence). The chain's CDR3 is CASSLGTRANGNTIYF. CDR3 in DNA: TGTGCCAGCAGCTTAGGCACGCGGGCCAATGGAAACACCATATATTTT. The variable domain in full, completed from reference TRBV13 and TRBJ1-3, reads AAGVIQSPRHLIKEKRETATLKCYPIPRHDTVYWYQQGPGQDPQFLISFYEKMQSDKGSIPDRFSAQQFSDYHSELNMSSLELGDSALYFCASSLGTRANGNTIYFGEGSWLTVV.

The V call is TRBV19, the J call TRBJ1-1; TRBD1 matches 9 bases. The trim removed 6 bases at V and 4 bases at J, leaving 6 bases unmatched. Germline loops: CDR1 LNHDA, CDR2 SQIVND (reference sequence). The CDR3 consists of 14 residues. The CDR3 DNA sequence: TGTGCCAGTAGCAAACAGGGGGCCGTCACTGAAGCTTTCTTT. This translates into CASSKQGAVTEAFF.

This sequence joins TRBV11-2 and TRBJ2-1; D remains ambiguous. The ends were cut back, 5 bases at V and 8 bases at J, with 10 bases in the middle. The CDR3 loop spans 12 amino acids. The germline gives CDR1 SGHAT, CDR2 FQNNGV. The CDR3, as DNA: TGTGCCAGCAGCCCCCGACACGATGAGCAGTTCTTC. Translated, it gives CASSPRHDEQFF.

The CDR3 sequence: CASSIEEGPGTQYF. CDR3 nucleotide sequence: TGTGCCAGTAGTATAGAAGAGGGTCCCGGGACGCAGTATTTT. This chain uses TRBV19 with TRBJ2-3; D might be TRBD2 (5 bases). From germline, CDR1 is LNHDA and CDR2 SQIVND (reference sequence). V lost 0 bases and J 9 bases, leaving 13 bases between the germline ends. This CDR3 is built from 14 residues.

This clone was detected once. The chain links TRBV11-3 to TRBJ1-1, with D uncertain. V was shortened by 4 bases and J by 6 bases, with 12 bases between the two germline ends. In germline, CDR1 is SGHNT, CDR2 YENEEA. The CDR3 totals 13 residues. CDR3 coding DNA: TGTGCCAGCAGCTCAGAAAGCTTCGCTGAAGCTTTCTTT. It codes for CASSSESFAEAFF. Variable domain in full (rest from reference TRBV11-3 and TRBJ1-1): EAGVVQSPRYKIIEKKQPVAFWCNPISGHNTLYWYLQNLGQGPELLIRYENEEAVDDSQLPKDRFSAERLKGVDSTLKIQPAELGDSAVYLCASSSESFAEAFFGQGTRLTVV.

The rearrangement links TRBV5-1 to TRBJ2-5, with TRBD2 matching 11 bases. The length of the CDR3 is 15 residues. Germline-derived CDR1 and CDR2 are SGHRS and YFSETQ. The V and J ends lost 2 bases and 3 bases, in that order; junction bases with no gene match: 3. CDR3 sequence reads: CASSFSGRAEETQYF. The CDR3 DNA sequence: TGCGCCAGCAGCTTTAGCGGGAGGGCCGAAGAGACCCAGTACTTC.

This clone has a single count. The V call is TRBV3-1 (or the pseudogene TRBV3-2), the J call TRBJ2-7, with 15 nucleotides matching TRBD2. CDR3 size: 19 residues. J was trimmed by 7 bases and V by 4 bases; bases with no gene match: 17. The germline CDR1 and CDR2 sequences are LGHDT and YNNKEL (reference sequence). As DNA, the CDR3 is TGTGCCAGCAGCCGTCGGGGACTAGCGGGAGGCCCCTCTAAGGGAGAGCAGTACTTC. It is translated as CASSRRGLAGGPSKGEQYF.

The V call is TRBV28, the J call TRBJ2-3; TRBD2 might be the D (5 bases). The CDR3 length is 14 residues. Germline V CDR1 and CDR2: MDHEN, SYDVKM. Between the trimmed V and J ends, which lost 7 bases and 4 bases, there was a span of 15 bases. The CDR3 region is CASTRGIVADTQYF. DNA of the CDR3: TGTGCCAGCACAAGAGGGATTGTGGCAGATACGCAGTATTTT.

V gene TRBV7-9 combines with J gene TRBJ2-2; 7 bases align to TRBD1. The CDR3 is 15 residues long. Germline trimming cut 5 bases from V and 6 bases from J; bases unmatched to any gene: 9. Germline CDR1 reads SEHNR; CDR2 reads FQNEAQ (reference sequence). The CDR3 DNA follows: TGTGCCAGCAGCCCGACAGGGATGGGGGCCGGGGAGCTGTTTTTT. It translates to CASSPTGMGAGELFF.

The chain is built from TRBV3-1 (or the pseudogene TRBV3-2) and TRBJ1-6; D is possibly TRBD1 (5 bases). Germline V CDR1 and CDR2: LGHDT, YNNKEL (reference sequence). This CDR3 region has 13 residues. Trimming took off 10 bases at V and 4 bases at J, with 11 bases between the two ends. Written as DNA, the CDR3 is TGTGCCACCAAAAGGGGATATAATTCACCCCTCCACTTT. Translated, it gives CATKRGYNSPLHF.

With respect to this clone: Other DNA sequences in this specimen translate into the identical CDR3. This chain links TRBV13 with TRBJ1-2; 8 bases align to TRBD1. CDR1 PRHDT and CDR2 FYEKMQ come from the germline V gene (reference sequence). The CDR3 loop spans 14 amino acids. Germline trimming cut 0 bases from V and 4 bases from J; bases unmatched to any gene: 1. CDR3 in amino acids: CASSLGQGAYGYTF. CDR3 sequence (DNA): TGTGCCAGCAGCTTAGGCCAGGGGGCCTATGGCTACACCTTC.

The CDR3 DNA follows: TGTGCCACCAGTGACTCACAGGGACGAGAGACCCAGTACTTC. Amino acids: CATSDSQGRETQYF. V usage is TRBV24-1 and J usage is TRBJ2-5; possible D gene TRBD1, 6 bases. Trimming removed 4 bases at V and 4 bases at J, with 12 bases between. CDR3 size: 14 residues. Germline-derived CDR1 and CDR2 are KGHDR and SFDVKD.